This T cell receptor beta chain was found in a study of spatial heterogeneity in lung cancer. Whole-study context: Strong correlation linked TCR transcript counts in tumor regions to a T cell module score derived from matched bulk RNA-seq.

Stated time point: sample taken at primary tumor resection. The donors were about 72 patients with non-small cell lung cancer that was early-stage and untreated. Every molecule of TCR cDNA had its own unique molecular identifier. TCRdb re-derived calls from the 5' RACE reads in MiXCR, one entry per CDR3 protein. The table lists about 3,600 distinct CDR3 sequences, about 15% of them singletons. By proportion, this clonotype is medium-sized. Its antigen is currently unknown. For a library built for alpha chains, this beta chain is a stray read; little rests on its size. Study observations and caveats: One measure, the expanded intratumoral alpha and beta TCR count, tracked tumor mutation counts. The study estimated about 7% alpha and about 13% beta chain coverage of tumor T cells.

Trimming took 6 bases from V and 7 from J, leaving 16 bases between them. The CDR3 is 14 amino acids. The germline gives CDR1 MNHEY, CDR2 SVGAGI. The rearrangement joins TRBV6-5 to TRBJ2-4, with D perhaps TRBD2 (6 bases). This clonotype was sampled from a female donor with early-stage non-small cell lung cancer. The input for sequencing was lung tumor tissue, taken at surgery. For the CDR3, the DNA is TGTGCCAGCAGGCTTGGCGGGGCAGGGAACATTCAGTACTTC. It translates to CASRLGGAGNIQYF.